Included here is one T cell receptor beta chain sequence, with context. Its target is not known. Unmatched junction bases numbered 8, after V lost 0 bases and J lost 8 bases. Germline V gene lookup returns CDR1 SGDLS and CDR2 YYNGEE. The CDR3 runs 16 residues. The sample is drawn from a study of T cell responses to AZD1222 COVID-19 vaccine. Study results and limitations: The span of vaccine-associated CD4 TCRs extended across spike, with dominance at 160-218 and 743-854.

This table comes from immunoSEQ multiplex PCR, and its TCRdb copy is limited to in-frame clones, with some not included. The sample has around 150,000 clones, roughly 92% seen once. This clonotype was obtained from an adult in good health. This specimen consisted of peripheral blood, obtained on day 0 of AZD1222 vaccination. V usage is TRBV9 and J usage is TRBJ2-7; 13 bases fit TRBD2. CDR3 DNA: TGTGCCAGCAGCGTAGGGGGAGGACTAGCGGGAGAAAAGCAGTACTTC. Amino acid sequence: CASSVGGGLAGEKQYF.